This T cell receptor beta chain was retrieved from a study of cytomegalovirus exposure and HLA in healthy donors. Study outcomes and limitations: The study recorded 160 or so TCR beta chains that were cytomegalovirus-associated. A later analysis linked a missense DCLRE1C variant to TCR beta V- and J-gene trimming.

In the case of this clone: Its antigen is currently unknown.

Donors consisted of healthy bone marrow donors. Trimming pared 7 bases from V and 3 bases from J, leaving 31 bases between. Germline CDR1 and CDR2: MNHEY and SMNVEV (reference sequence). The CDR3 loop spans 19 amino acids. PCR used 60 Vbeta primers and 13 Jbeta primers. The table came from immunoSEQ multiplex PCR; TCRdb's copy has only in-frame clones and leaves some out. The table shows 210,000 or so clones, with about 83% occurring only once. Sequences were obtained from PBMCs. V usage is TRBV27 and J usage is TRBJ2-7; maybe TRBD1 (6 bases). The TCR originated in a human donor in good health. The DNA of the CDR3 is TGTGCCAGCACCCCGAGGTCGATAGCTCTCTCCTACAGGGACTACGAGCAGTACTTC. It translates to CASTPRSIALSYRDYEQYF.